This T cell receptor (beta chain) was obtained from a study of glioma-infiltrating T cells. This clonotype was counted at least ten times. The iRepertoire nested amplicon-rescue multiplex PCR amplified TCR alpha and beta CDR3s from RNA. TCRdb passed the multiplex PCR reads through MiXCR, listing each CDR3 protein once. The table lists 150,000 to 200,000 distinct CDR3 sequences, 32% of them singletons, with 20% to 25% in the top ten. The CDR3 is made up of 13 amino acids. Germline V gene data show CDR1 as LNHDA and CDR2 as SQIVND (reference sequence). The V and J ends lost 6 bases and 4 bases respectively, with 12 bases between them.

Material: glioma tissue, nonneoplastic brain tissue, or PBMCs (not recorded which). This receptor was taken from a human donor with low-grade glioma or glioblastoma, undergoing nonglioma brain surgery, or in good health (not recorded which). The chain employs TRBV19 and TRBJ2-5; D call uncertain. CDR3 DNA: TGTGCCAGTAGCCTCGGCCCCCGAGAGACCCAGTACTTC. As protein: CASSLGPRETQYF.